These 14 T cell receptor beta chains were all obtained from the same sample, sequenced in a study of blood T cell repertoires in COVID-19. TCRdb's table, derived via immunoSEQ multiplex PCR, lists solely in-frame clones and lacks some. This sample has tens of thousands of clones, with roughly four fifths found just once. Input material: peripheral blood. The receptors were gathered from a human donor in a cohort sampled during active COVID-19.

This clone was observed a single time. V gene TRBV28 combines with J gene TRBJ2-7; D uncertain. The CDR3 is made up of 13 amino acids. CDR1 is MDHEN and CDR2 is SYDVKM in the germline V gene. V shed 3 bases and J shed 0 bases, with 6 bases lying between them. The DNA for the CDR3 is TGTGCCAGCAGTTTGGGCACCTCCTACGAGCAGTACTTC. As protein: CASSLGTSYEQYF.

The chain carries TRBV12-5 and TRBJ2-1; 9 nucleotides agree with TRBD1. The ends lost 5 bases at V and 12 bases at J; junction bases unmatched: 5. This CDR3 spans 12 amino acids. Germline CDR1 is LGHNT and CDR2 is FRNRAP. The CDR3 sequence is CASGQGQGGQFF. The CDR3 DNA follows: TGTGCTAGTGGTCAGGGACAGGGTGGGCAGTTCTTC.

The rearrangement uses TRBV4-1 and TRBJ2-7; maybe TRBD1 (6 bases). This CDR3 contains 15 residues. The germline V and J ends were trimmed by 0 bases and 6 bases, with 15 bases remaining between them. Germline CDR1 MGHRA, CDR2 YSYEKL. The CDR3 DNA reads TGCGCCAGCAGCCAAGAGGTAGGCTGGGGGCTCGAGCAGTACTTC. Residues: CASSQEVGWGLEQYF.

The rearrangement joins TRBV10-3 to TRBJ1-2, with D maybe TRBD1 (6 bases). This CDR3 contains 13 residues. Germline V lookup: CDR1 ENHRY, CDR2 SYGVKD. V was cut by 8 bases and J by 4 bases, with 14 bases left in between. The CDR3 nucleotides read TGTGCCATCGCGGAGAGAGGGGGCTATGGCTACACCTTC. Its translation is CAIAERGGYGYTF.

The chain links TRBV5-1 to TRBJ2-3; 8 bases map to TRBD1. Germline CDR1 SGHRS, CDR2 YFSETQ. Trimming cost V 0 bases and J 5 bases; bases outside gene matches: 2. This CDR3 has 14 residues. CDR3: CASSLVQGGDTQYF. The CDR3 DNA is TGCGCCAGCAGCTTGGTACAGGGGGGAGATACGCAGTATTTT. Filled out from reference TRBV5-1 and TRBJ2-3, the complete variable domain reads KAGVTQTPRYLIKTRGQQVTLSCSPISGHRSVSWYQQTPGQGLQFLFEYFSETQRNKGNFPGRFSGRQFSNSRSEMNVSTLELGDSALYLCASSLVQGGDTQYFGPGTRLTVL.

The V call is TRBV3-1 (or the pseudogene TRBV3-2), the J call TRBJ1-1; no firm D call. CDR3 length: 11 residues. Germline-derived CDR1 and CDR2 are LGHDT and YNNKEL (reference sequence). The V end was cut by 7 bases, the J end by 5 bases, with 8 bases between. The CDR3 is CASMGSTEAFF. CDR3 DNA sequence: TGTGCCAGCATGGGGAGTACTGAAGCTTTCTTT.

The V and J genes are TRBV7-3 and TRBJ2-2; maybe TRBD1 (6 bases). The CDR3 length is 15 residues. Trimming cost V 3 bases and J 7 bases, with 15 bases left between them. Germline loops: CDR1 SGHTA, CDR2 FQGTGA. CDR3 in DNA: TGTGCCAGCAGCTTCTCCACAGGGAGCGGCGGGGAGCTGTTTTTT. Residues: CASSFSTGSGGELFF. Full variable domain (rest looked up from reference TRBV7-3 and TRBJ2-2): GAGVSQTPSNKVTEKGKYVELRCDPISGHTALYWYRQSLGQGPEFLIYFQGTGAADDSGLPNDRFFAVRPEGSVSTLKIQRTERGDSAVYLCASSFSTGSGGELFFGEGSRLTVL.

The V call is TRBV7-9, the J call TRBJ1-6; D is possibly TRBD1 (5 bases). CDR3 length: 15 amino acids. The V and J ends lost 1 base and 10 bases respectively, with 14 bases between them. CDR1 and CDR2 from the germline V gene are SEHNR and FQNEAQ (reference sequence). This CDR3 is CASSLEGGELSPLHF. CDR3 in DNA: TGTGCCAGCAGCTTAGAGGGAGGGGAACTATCACCCCTCCACTTT.

The rearrangement joins TRBV2 to TRBJ1-6; D is possibly TRBD1 (6 bases). V was trimmed by 2 bases and J by 8 bases, leaving 7 bases between them. The CDR3 runs to 13 residues. The germline gives CDR1 SNHLY, CDR2 FYNNEI. The CDR3 region is CASSENRDSPLHF. The CDR3 nucleotides read TGTGCCAGCAGTGAAAACAGGGATTCACCCCTCCACTTT.

The chain joins TRBV5-1 to TRBJ1-3; D is perhaps TRBD1 (5 bases). Deletions cut 4 bases from V and 0 bases from J, with 11 bases between. Germline V gives CDR1 SGHRS, CDR2 YFSETQ. The CDR3 is made up of 15 amino acids. CDR3 amino acids: CASSLEGVSGNTIYF. CDR3 DNA: TGCGCCAGCAGCCTCGAAGGGGTCTCTGGAAACACCATATATTTT.

The CDR3 region is CASSPGTSEQETQYF. In nucleotides, the CDR3 is TGTGCCAGCAGCCCTGGGACTAGCGAACAAGAGACCCAGTACTTC. This chain joins TRBV9 and TRBJ2-5; the match to TRBD2 covers 10 bases. The germline CDR1 and CDR2 sequences are SGDLS and YYNGEE. The J segment lost 2 bases and the V segment lost 4 bases, leaving 5 bases of the junction unmatched. The CDR3 covers 15 residues.

The chain joins TRBV19 to TRBJ2-5, with 12 bases identical to TRBD2. V lost 9 bases, J lost 5 bases, and 13 bases stayed unmatched. The CDR3 has 16 amino acids. CDR1 LNHDA and CDR2 SQIVND come from the germline V gene (reference sequence). The CDR3 nucleotides are TGTGCCAGCTCGCCCCTAGCGGGGGGGCCCTTGGAGACCCAGTACTTC. Protein product: CASSPLAGGPLETQYF.

In this sample, this clone turned up once. J is TRBJ1-4 and V is TRBV18; TRBD1 matches at 11 bases. The ends lost 4 bases at V and 13 bases at J; junction bases unmatched: 5. The CDR3 is made up of 13 amino acids. Per germline, CDR1 KGHSH and CDR2 LQKENI. Here the CDR3 DNA reads TGTGCCAGCTCACGGGACAGGGGGATGCTACTGTTTTTT. Its protein product is CASSRDRGMLLFF.

This chain uses TRBV9 with TRBJ2-3; D is possibly TRBD2 (6 bases). V dropped 4 bases and J dropped 5 bases, with 14 bases sitting between them. The germline V gene encodes CDR1 SGDLS and CDR2 YYNGEE. The CDR3 has 14 amino acids. CDR3 nucleotide sequence: TGTGCCAGCAGCACAAGCCCTAGCGTAGATACGCAGTATTTT. Protein: CASSTSPSVDTQYF.